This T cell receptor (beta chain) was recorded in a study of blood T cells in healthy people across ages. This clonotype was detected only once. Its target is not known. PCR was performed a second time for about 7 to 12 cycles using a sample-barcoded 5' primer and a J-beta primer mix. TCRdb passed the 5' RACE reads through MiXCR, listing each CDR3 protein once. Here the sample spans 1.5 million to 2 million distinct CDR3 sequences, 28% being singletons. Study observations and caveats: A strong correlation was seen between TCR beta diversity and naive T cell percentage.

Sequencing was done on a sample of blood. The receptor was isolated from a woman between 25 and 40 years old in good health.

The CDR3 DNA reads as TGTGCCTGGAGTGTAGGTGGGAAATATGGCTACACCTTC. It encodes CAWSVGGKYGYTF. This chain uses TRBV30 with TRBJ1-2; D remains ambiguous. V was trimmed by 0 bases and J by 5 bases, leaving 10 bases between them. Germline CDR1 reads GTSNPN; CDR2 reads SVGIG (reference sequence). The CDR3 runs 13 residues.